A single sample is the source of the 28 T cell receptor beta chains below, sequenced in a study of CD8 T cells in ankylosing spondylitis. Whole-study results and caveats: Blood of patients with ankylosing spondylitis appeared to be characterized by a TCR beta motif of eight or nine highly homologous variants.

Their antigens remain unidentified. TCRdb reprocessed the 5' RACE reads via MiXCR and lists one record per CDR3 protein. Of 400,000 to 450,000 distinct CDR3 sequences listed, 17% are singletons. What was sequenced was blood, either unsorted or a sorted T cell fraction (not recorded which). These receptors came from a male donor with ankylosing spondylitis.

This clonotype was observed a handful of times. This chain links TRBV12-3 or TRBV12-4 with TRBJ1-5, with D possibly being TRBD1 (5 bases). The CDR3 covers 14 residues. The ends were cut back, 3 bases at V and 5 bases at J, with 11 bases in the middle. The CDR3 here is CASSFGGRHQPQHF. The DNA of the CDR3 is TGTGCCAGCAGTTTTGGGGGAAGGCATCAGCCCCAGCATTTT.

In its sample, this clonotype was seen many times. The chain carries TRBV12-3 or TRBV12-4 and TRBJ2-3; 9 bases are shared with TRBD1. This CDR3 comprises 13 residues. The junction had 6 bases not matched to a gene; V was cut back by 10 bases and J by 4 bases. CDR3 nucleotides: TGTGCCACCAAACAGGGGGCCGCAGATACGCAGTATTTT. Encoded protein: CATKQGAADTQYF.

Here the CDR3 reads CASSSHRGQTGELFF. For the CDR3, the DNA is TGTGCCAGCAGCTCCCACAGGGGGCAAACCGGGGAGCTGTTTTTT. The chain links TRBV7-9 to TRBJ2-2, with 9 bases matching TRBD1. Germline V gives CDR1 SEHNR, CDR2 FQNEAQ (reference sequence). This CDR3 is built from 15 residues. Germline trimming cut 4 bases from V and 5 bases from J; bases unmatched to any gene: 5.

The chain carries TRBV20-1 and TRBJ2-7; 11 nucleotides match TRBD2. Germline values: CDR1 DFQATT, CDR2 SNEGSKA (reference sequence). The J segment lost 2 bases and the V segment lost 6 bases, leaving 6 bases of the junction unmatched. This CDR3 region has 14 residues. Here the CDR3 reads CSARTSGRTYEQYF. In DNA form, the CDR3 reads TGCAGTGCCCGCACTAGCGGGAGAACCTACGAGCAGTACTTC.

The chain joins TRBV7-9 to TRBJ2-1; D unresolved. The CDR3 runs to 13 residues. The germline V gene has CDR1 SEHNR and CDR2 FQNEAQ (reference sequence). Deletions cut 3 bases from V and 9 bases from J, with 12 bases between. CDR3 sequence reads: CASSFFLESEQFF. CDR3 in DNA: TGTGCCAGCAGCTTTTTCCTGGAGAGTGAGCAGTTCTTC.

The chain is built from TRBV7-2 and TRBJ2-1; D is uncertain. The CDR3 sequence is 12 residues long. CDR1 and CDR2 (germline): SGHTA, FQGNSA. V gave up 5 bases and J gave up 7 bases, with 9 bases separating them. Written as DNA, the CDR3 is TGTGCCAGCAGCGACCGGTGGAATGAGCAGTTCTTC. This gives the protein CASSDRWNEQFF.

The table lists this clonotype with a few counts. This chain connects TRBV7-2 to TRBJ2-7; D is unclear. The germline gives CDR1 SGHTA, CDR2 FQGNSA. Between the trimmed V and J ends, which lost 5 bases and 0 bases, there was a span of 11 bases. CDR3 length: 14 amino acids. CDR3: CASSQDGASYEQYF. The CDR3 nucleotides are TGTGCCAGCAGCCAGGACGGAGCCTCCTACGAGCAGTACTTC.

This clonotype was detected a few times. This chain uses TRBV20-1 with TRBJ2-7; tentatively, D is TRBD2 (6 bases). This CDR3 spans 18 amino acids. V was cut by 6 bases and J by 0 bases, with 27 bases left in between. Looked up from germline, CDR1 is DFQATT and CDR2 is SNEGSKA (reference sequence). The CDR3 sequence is CSASQLGTRWASSYEQYF. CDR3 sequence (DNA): TGCAGTGCGTCACAGCTAGGGACTCGCTGGGCCAGCTCCTACGAGCAGTACTTC.

The CDR3 protein is CASSLLTRIYEQYF. The CDR3 nucleotides read TGTGCCAGCAGTTTGCTTACTAGAATCTACGAGCAGTACTTC. This chain connects TRBV27 to TRBJ2-7, with a weak D call TRBD2 (5 bases). V was clipped by 3 bases and J by 3 bases, with 12 bases between them. The CDR3 is 14 amino acids. Germline V gene data show CDR1 as MNHEY and CDR2 as SMNVEV (reference sequence).

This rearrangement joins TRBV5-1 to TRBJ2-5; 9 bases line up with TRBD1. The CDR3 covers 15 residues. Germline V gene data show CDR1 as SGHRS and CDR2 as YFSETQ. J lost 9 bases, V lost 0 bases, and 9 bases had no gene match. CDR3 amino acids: CASSLVDRGSVAQYF. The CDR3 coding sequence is TGCGCCAGCAGCTTGGTGGACAGGGGTTCGGTAGCCCAGTACTTC.

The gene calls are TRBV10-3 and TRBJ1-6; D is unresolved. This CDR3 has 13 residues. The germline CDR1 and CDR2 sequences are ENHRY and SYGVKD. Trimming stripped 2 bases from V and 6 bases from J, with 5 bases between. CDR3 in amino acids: CAISEGVNSPLHF. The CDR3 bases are TGTGCCATCAGTGAGGGAGTTAATTCACCCCTCCACTTT.

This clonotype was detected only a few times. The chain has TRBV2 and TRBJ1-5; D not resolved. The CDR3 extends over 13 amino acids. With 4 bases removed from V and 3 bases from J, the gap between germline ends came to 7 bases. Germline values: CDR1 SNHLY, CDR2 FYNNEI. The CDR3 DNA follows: TGTGCCAGCAGTGCGCAGTACAATCAGCCCCAGCATTTT. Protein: CASSAQYNQPQHF.

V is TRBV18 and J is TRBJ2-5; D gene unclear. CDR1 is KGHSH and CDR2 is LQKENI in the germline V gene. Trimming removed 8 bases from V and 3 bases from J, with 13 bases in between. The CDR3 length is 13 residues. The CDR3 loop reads CASRPRSEETQYF. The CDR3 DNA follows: TGTGCCAGCCGACCCCGGAGCGAAGAGACCCAGTACTTC.

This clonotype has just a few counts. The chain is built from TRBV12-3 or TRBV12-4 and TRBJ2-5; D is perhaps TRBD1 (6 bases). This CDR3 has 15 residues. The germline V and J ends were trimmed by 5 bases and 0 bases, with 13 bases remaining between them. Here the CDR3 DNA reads TGTGCCAGCAGTCCATCGGACAGAGACCAAGAGACCCAGTACTTC. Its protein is CASSPSDRDQETQYF.

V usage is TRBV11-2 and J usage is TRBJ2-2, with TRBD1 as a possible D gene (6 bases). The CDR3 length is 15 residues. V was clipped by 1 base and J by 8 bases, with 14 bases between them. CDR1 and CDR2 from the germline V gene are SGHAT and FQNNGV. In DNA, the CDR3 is TGTGCCAGCAGCTTAGTCCCGACAGGTCAGGGGGAGCTGTTTTTT. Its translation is CASSLVPTGQGELFF.

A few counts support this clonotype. CDR3 bases: TGCAGCGTTGCGGGCGGGAGCGAGCAGTACTTC. Residues: CSVAGGSEQYF. The chain carries TRBV29-1 and TRBJ2-7; 7 nucleotides match TRBD2. The CDR3 spans 11 residues. V was clipped by 4 bases and J by 6 bases; unmatched bases: 3. CDR1 is SQVTM and CDR2 is ANQGSEA in the germline V gene.

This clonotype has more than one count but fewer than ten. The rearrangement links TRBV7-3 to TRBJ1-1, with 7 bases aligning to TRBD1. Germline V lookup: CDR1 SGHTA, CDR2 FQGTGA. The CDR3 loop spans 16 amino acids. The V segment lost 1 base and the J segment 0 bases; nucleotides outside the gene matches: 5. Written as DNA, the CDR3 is TGTGCCAGCAGCTTAATGGGACAGCTCATGAACACTGAAGCTTTCTTT. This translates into CASSLMGQLMNTEAFF. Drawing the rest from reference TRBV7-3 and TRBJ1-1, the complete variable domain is GAGVSQTPSNKVTEKGKYVELRCDPISGHTALYWYRQSLGQGPEFLIYFQGTGAADDSGLPNDRFFAVRPEGSVSTLKIQRTERGDSAVYLCASSLMGQLMNTEAFFGQGTRLTVV.

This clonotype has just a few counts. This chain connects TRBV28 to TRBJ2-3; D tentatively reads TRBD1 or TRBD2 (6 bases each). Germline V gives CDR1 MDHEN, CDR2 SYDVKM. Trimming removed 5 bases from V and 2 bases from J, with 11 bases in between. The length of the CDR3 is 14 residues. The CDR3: CASSQGGHTDTQYF. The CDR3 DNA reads TGTGCCAGCAGTCAAGGGGGGCACACAGATACGCAGTATTTT.

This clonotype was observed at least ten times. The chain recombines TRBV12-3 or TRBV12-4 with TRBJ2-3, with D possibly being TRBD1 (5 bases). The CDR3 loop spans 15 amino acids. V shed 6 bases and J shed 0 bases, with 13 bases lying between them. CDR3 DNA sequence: TGTGCCAGCAGCCGGACAAGGGCTAGCACAGATACGCAGTATTTT. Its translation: CASSRTRASTDTQYF.

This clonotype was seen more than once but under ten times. CDR3 in DNA: TGTGCCAGCAGCCAAACAGCCCTTGCAACTAATGAAAAACTGTTTTTT. This translates into CASSQTALATNEKLFF. The V gene is TRBV7-6, the J gene TRBJ1-4; no definite D call. Germline loops: CDR1 SGHVS, CDR2 FNYEAQ. The length of the CDR3 is 16 residues. The V end lost 5 bases, the J end lost 0 bases, and 13 bases lay between the germline ends. Full variable domain (missing parts from reference TRBV7-6 and TRBJ1-4): GAGVSQSPRYKVTKRGQDVALRCDPISGHVSLYWYRQALGQGPEFLTYFNYEAQQDKSGLPNDRFSAERPEGSISTLTIQRTEQRDSAMYRCASSQTALATNEKLFFGSGTQLSVL.

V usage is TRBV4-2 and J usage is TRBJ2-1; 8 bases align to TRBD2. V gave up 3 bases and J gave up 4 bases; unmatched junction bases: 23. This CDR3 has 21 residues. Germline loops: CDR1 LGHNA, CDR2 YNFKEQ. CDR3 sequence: CASSHSDRTSRGLARYNEQFF. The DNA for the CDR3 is TGTGCCAGCAGCCACAGTGACCGGACTAGCAGGGGATTGGCCCGTTACAATGAGCAGTTCTTC.

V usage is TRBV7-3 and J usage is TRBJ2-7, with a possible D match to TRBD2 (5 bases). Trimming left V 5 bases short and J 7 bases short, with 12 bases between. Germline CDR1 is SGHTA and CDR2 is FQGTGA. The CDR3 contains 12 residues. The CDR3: CASSASRGEQYF. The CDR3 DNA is TGTGCCAGCAGCGCCTCCAGAGGGGAGCAGTACTTC.

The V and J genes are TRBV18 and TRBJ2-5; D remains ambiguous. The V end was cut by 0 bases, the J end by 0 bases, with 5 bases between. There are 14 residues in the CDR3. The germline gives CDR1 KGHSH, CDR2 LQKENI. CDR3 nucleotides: TGTGCCAGCTCACCACCGTCGGACCAAGAGACCCAGTACTTC. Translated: CASSPPSDQETQYF.

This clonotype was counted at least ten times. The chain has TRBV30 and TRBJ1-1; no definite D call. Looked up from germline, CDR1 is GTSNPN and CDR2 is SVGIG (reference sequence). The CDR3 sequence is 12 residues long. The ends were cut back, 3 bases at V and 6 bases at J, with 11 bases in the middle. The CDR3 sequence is CAWSPGIAEAFF. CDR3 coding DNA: TGTGCCTGGAGCCCGGGGATCGCTGAAGCTTTCTTT.

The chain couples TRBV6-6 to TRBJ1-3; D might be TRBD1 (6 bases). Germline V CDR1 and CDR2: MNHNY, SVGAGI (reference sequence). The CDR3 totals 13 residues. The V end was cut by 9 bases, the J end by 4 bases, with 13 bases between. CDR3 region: CASSRGAGNTIYF. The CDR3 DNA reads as TGTGCCAGTAGTCGGGGGGCGGGAAACACCATATATTTT.

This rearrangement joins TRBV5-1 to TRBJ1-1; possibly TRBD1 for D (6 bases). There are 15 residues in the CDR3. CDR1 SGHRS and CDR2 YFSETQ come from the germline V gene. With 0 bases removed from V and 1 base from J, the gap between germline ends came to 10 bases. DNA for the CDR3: TGCGCCAGCAGCTTGGGTGACAGGCAGAACACTGAAGCTTTCTTT. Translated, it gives CASSLGDRQNTEAFF.

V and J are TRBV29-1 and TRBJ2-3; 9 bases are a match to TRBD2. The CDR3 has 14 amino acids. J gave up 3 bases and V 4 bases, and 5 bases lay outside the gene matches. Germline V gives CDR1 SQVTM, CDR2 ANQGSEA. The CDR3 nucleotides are TGCAGCGTTGCGGCGGGAGGGCCGACAGATACGCAGTATTTT. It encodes CSVAAGGPTDTQYF.

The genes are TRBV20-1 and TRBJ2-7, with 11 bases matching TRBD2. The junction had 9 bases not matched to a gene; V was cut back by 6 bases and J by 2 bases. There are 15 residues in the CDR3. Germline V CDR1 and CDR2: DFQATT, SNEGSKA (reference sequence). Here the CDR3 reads CSAPSLAGGAYEQYF. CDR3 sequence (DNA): TGCAGTGCCCCGAGCCTAGCGGGAGGTGCCTACGAGCAGTACTTC.